Listed below are T cell receptor beta chains from one sample, sequenced in a study of T cells after yellow fever vaccination. TCRdb reprocessed the 5' RACE reads with MiXCR, giving one entry per CDR3 protein. The repertoire holds hundreds of thousands of distinct CDR3 sequences, with 13% as singletons. Source: PBMCs, taken on the day of the yellow fever booster vaccination. Every receptor here comes from a man aged 30-40 years who received the YFV17D yellow fever vaccine. Both conserved end residues are part of each CDR3. A D gene is named only where the DNA matches it firmly. For some rows the clone size is stated as once, few or many, or as a class when expanded; others skip it.

TRBV28	.	TRBJ1-2	few	TGTGCCAGCAGTATTAACAGGGACTATGGCTACACCTTC	CASSINRDYGYTF
TRBV21-1	.	TRBJ2-5	few	TGTGCCAGCAGCAAAGCGGGCCCTTGCTTTATCGGGGAGACCCAGTACTTC	CASSKAGPCFIGETQYF
TRBV27	TRBD1	TRBJ2-3	few	TGTGCCAGCAGTTCAGGGGACAGCCACACAGATACGCAGTATTTT	CASSSGDSHTDTQYF
TRBV5-1	.	TRBJ2-7	.	TGCGCCAGCAGCTTGGGAGGGGTCCAATCCTACGAGCAGTACTTC	CASSLGGVQSYEQYF
TRBV5-1	TRBD1	TRBJ2-1	.	TGCGCCAGCAGCTCGGGACAGGGGGTGAGAAATGAGCAGTTCTTC	CASSSGQGVRNEQFF
TRBV10-2	.	TRBJ2-1	.	TGCGCCAGCAGTTGGGCTAGCGCGGACAATGAGCAGTTCTTC	CASSWASADNEQFF
TRBV29-1	TRBD2	TRBJ2-1	few	TGCAGCGTTGAAATGGGGGGGAGTGTTGGAAATGAGCAGTTCTTC	CSVEMGGSVGNEQFF
TRBV6-8	.	TRBJ2-2	few	TGTGCCAGCGTTGCAAGCCCTATCACCGGGGAGCTGTTTTTT	CASVASPITGELFF
TRBV28	.	TRBJ1-3	few	TGTGCCAGCGGAGACCGCCCGTTCGGGGGGGGAAACACCATATATTTT	CASGDRPFGGGNTIYF
TRBV20-1	.	TRBJ2-1	few	TGCAGTGCTAGAGATGAGGGGGGAGCCTACAATGAGCAGTTCTTC	CSARDEGGAYNEQFF
TRBV20-1	.	TRBJ2-2	.	TGCAGTGCTAGAGATAAGCCAGCGGAGAACACCGGGGAGCTGTTTTTT	CSARDKPAENTGELFF
TRBV2	TRBD1	TRBJ2-5	few	TGTGCCAGCAGTGGTTGGACAGGGGATCGGGCAGTCCGGGAGACCCAGTACTTC	CASSGWTGDRAVRETQYF
TRBV7-9	.	TRBJ1-1	few	TGTGCCAGCAGCTTAAGATCGGCTGAAGCTTTCTTT	CASSLRSAEAFF
TRBV7-3	.	TRBJ1-1	.	TGTGCCAGCAGCTTAATCAGAGACACTGAAGCTTTCTTT	CASSLIRDTEAFF
TRBV9	TRBD1	TRBJ2-5	few	TGTGCCAGCAGCGCTTATACAGGGGCCCAAGAGACCCAGTACTTC	CASSAYTGAQETQYF
TRBV28	TRBD1	TRBJ2-6	.	TGTGCCAGCAGTACCAGGGGGACTGGGGCCAACGTCCTGACTTTC	CASSTRGTGANVLTF
TRBV28	TRBD1	TRBJ2-7	few	TGTGCCAGCAGTTTACGCTTGGGACAGGCACCTTCCTACGAGCAGTACTTC	CASSLRLGQAPSYEQYF
TRBV19	TRBD1	TRBJ2-3	.	TGTGCCAGTAGTAACAGGGGTCGGACAGATACGCAGTATTTT	CASSNRGRTDTQYF
TRBV5-1	.	TRBJ1-2	few	TGCGCCAGCAGCTACAGCGGAGGGCGGAAGTATGGCTACACCTTC	CASSYSGGRKYGYTF
TRBV7-9	TRBD2	TRBJ2-5	few	TGTGCCAGCAGCTTTACGGGAGGTAGAGAGACCCAGTACTTC	CASSFTGGRETQYF
TRBV5-6	TRBD1	TRBJ2-7	few	TGTGCCAGCAGCTTTAGAGGGACAGGGACCTACGAGCAGTACTTC	CASSFRGTGTYEQYF
TRBV5-5	.	TRBJ2-7	few	TGTGCCAGCCGCCGGGACGGGCTCTACGAGCAGTACTTC	CASRRDGLYEQYF
TRBV13	TRBD1	TRBJ2-7	.	TGTGCCAGCAGCTTAACGACAGGGGGTCGCTCCTACGAGCAGTACTTC	CASSLTTGGRSYEQYF
TRBV6-5	.	TRBJ2-1	few	TGTGCCAGCAGTTACGGACCATCGGGGTACAATGAGCAGTTCTTC	CASSYGPSGYNEQFF
TRBV6-2/TRBV6-3	TRBD2	TRBJ2-7	.	TGTGCCAGCAGTTCGGGACTAGCGGGAGGTCACCCCGAGCAGTACTTC	CASSSGLAGGHPEQYF
TRBV9	TRBD2	TRBJ2-3	.	TGTGCCAGCAGCGGTGAGACTTTCCTAGCGGGAGTTATTGATACGCAGTATTTT	CASSGETFLAGVIDTQYF
TRBV5-4	.	TRBJ2-1	few	TGTGCCAGCAGCTTGGTAGCGAGGGTGGCCAATGAGCAGTTCTTC	CASSLVARVANEQFF
TRBV12-3/TRBV12-4	.	TRBJ1-5	few	TGTGCCAGCAGTGTAACGAGACAGCCCCAGCATTTT	CASSVTRQPQHF
TRBV7-9	TRBD1	TRBJ1-1	.	TGTGCCAGCAGCCCCGACAGGGGGTTTGAAGCTTTCTTT	CASSPDRGFEAFF
TRBV20-1	TRBD2	TRBJ2-2	.	TGCAGTGCTAGAGATAAGACGACTAGCGGGAACACCGGGGAGCTGTTTTTT	CSARDKTTSGNTGELFF
TRBV27	.	TRBJ1-2	.	TGTGCCAGCAGTTCGGTCGGCCGGGGCTATGGCTACACCTTC	CASSSVGRGYGYTF
TRBV19	.	TRBJ1-1	few	TGTGCCAGTAGTATAGGGGGACCTGAAGCTTTCTTT	CASSIGGPEAFF
TRBV12-3/TRBV12-4	TRBD2	TRBJ2-1	many	TGTGCCAGCAGTTTTGAGACTAGCGGGAGATCCTACAATGAGCAGTTCTTC	CASSFETSGRSYNEQFF
TRBV19	.	TRBJ2-7	.	TGTGCCAGTAGAACCGGGACGGATCCCTACGAGCAGTACTTC	CASRTGTDPYEQYF
TRBV6-1	TRBD1	TRBJ2-2	few	TGTGCCAGCAGAGACAGGGGGCGATACACCGGGGAGCTGTTTTTT	CASRDRGRYTGELFF
TRBV11-2	.	TRBJ2-2	.	TGTGCCAGCAGCTTAGTAGGAGCGGCAGGGAGAAGGGCCGGGGAGCTGTTTTTT	CASSLVGAAGRRAGELFF
TRBV11-2	TRBD2	TRBJ2-3	.	TGTGCCATCGGACTAGCGGCCACAGATACGCAGTATTTT	CAIGLAATDTQYF
TRBV14	TRBD1	TRBJ2-7	.	TGTGCCAGCAGCCTCATAGGGACAGGGTTGAGAGAGCAGTACTTC	CASSLIGTGLREQYF
TRBV12-3/TRBV12-4	TRBD2	TRBJ2-1	few	TGTGCCAGCAACCCGTCCAGCGGGAGTCCCAATGAGCAGTTCTTC	CASNPSSGSPNEQFF
TRBV7-7	.	TRBJ2-3	.	TGTGCTAGCAGCACCTCCGGCGTCGCAGATACGCAGTATTTT	CASSTSGVADTQYF
TRBV2	.	TRBJ2-3	few	TGTGCCAGCAGTAGTGCGGGATTGGATACGCAGTATTTT	CASSSAGLDTQYF
TRBV6-1	.	TRBJ2-7	few	TGTGCCAGCATGCGTCCGGGGCTATCCTACGAGCAGTACTTC	CASMRPGLSYEQYF
TRBV20-1	TRBD1	TRBJ2-5	.	TGCAGTGCCCGTGACAGGGGGAGGCTTGGAGAGACCCAGTGCTTC	CSARDRGRLGETQCF
TRBV6-1	.	TRBJ2-3	few	TGTGCCAGCAGTGACGTAGGGCACGGCACAGATACGCAGTATTTT	CASSDVGHGTDTQYF
TRBV20-1	.	TRBJ2-1	.	TGCAGTGCTAGACGAGGGGGAGCCTACAATGAGCAGTTCTTC	CSARRGGAYNEQFF
TRBV7-2	.	TRBJ2-5	many	TGTGCCAGCACCGATAGACCGTCGGGAGAGCGGACCCAGTACTTC	CASTDRPSGERTQYF
TRBV7-9	.	TRBJ2-5	.	TGTGCCAGCAGCATAATAGCAACTGAGACCCAGTACTTC	CASSIIATETQYF
TRBV14	.	TRBJ2-5	.	TGTGCCAGCAGCCAAGATAGACAGACCCAGTACTTC	CASSQDRQTQYF
TRBV6-5	.	TRBJ1-1	.	TGTGCCAGCGGGCATCTGAACACTGAAGCTTTCTTT	CASGHLNTEAFF